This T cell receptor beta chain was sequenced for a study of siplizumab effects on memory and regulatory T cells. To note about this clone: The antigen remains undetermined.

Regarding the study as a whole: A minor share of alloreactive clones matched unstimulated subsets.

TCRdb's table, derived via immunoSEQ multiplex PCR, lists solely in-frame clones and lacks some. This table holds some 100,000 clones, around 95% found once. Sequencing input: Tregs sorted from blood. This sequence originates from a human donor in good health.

The CDR3 bases are TGTGCCAGCAACCAGGGGGGAAGCTCCTACGAGCAGTACTTC. Amino acids: CASNQGGSSYEQYF. This chain links TRBV18 with TRBJ2-7, with D possibly matching TRBD1 (7 bases). This CDR3 is built from 14 residues. Germline V gives CDR1 KGHSH, CDR2 LQKENI. V was pared by 8 bases and J by 0 bases, with 14 bases between.